Here is one TCR beta chain with its context. No antigen is known for it. These data belong to a study of shared clonotypes between healthy human individuals. General study results and limits: Donor scarcity curtailed the genetic and exposure-history diversity represented herein. Sampling used blood alone; tissue repertoires probably differ.

This table comes from immunoSEQ multiplex PCR, and its TCRdb copy is limited to in-frame clones, with some not included. The table lists some 2,000,000 clones, 90% to 95% of them singletons, with 0.13% in the top ten. V dropped 4 bases and J dropped 0; count of bases not matched to a gene: 6. Per germline, CDR1 SGDLS and CDR2 YYNGEE. This CDR3 is 16 amino acids long. All donors qualified as healthy HIV-negative adults and had experienced no recent acute infections or vaccinations. Among the donors, all were Caucasian adults who lived in Nashville, Tennessee. The chain couples TRBV9 to TRBJ2-2; 7 positions agree with TRBD1. The sequence was collected from a man between 18 and 35 years old in good health. The sample taken for sequencing was naive CD4+ T cells sorted from blood. Noted subset: CD45RA+ positively selected. CDR3 DNA: TGTGCCAGCAGCATCACCGGGACAGCGAACACCGGGGAGCTGTTTTTT. Translated, it gives CASSITGTANTGELFF.